A selection of T cell receptor beta chains follows, all from one sample in a study of T cells after yellow fever vaccination. TCRdb processed the 5' RACE reads anew with MiXCR; each CDR3 protein has one entry. Among 120,000 to 150,000 distinct CDR3 sequences listed, less than 9.5% were seen once. The sequences come from CD4+ T cells sorted from PBMCs, collected 5 days after the yellow fever booster vaccination. The source of these receptors is a young man who received the YFV17D yellow fever vaccine. The CDR3 runs from the conserved cysteine through the conserved F or W. The order of the fields is V gene, D gene, J gene, clone size, CDR3 protein, CDR3 DNA. A D gene is named only where the DNA matches it firmly. A clone size is listed for some rows: how often the clone was seen (once, few, many), or a class if it is expanded.

v_gene: TRBV6-1
d_gene: TRBD2
j_gene: TRBJ2-5
abundance: few
CDR3aa: CASSDQGLADQETQYF
CDR3nt: TGTGCCAGCAGTGATCAGGGACTAGCGGACCAAGAGACCCAGTACTTC

v_gene: TRBV6-5
d_gene: TRBD1
j_gene: TRBJ1-1
abundance: .
CDR3aa: CASSYGRQGTAFF
CDR3nt: TGTGCCAGCAGTTACGGTCGACAGGGTACAGCTTTCTTT

v_gene: TRBV9
d_gene: TRBD1
j_gene: TRBJ2-7
abundance: many
CDR3aa: CASSVEQGALPYF
CDR3nt: TGTGCCAGCAGCGTAGAACAGGGGGCCCTCCCGTACTTC

v_gene: TRBV11-2
d_gene: TRBD2
j_gene: TRBJ2-1
abundance: .
CDR3aa: CASSPGLASNEQFF
CDR3nt: TGTGCCAGCAGCCCGGGACTAGCGAGCAATGAGCAGTTCTTC

v_gene: TRBV15
d_gene: .
j_gene: TRBJ2-6
abundance: many
CDR3aa: CAVGSSGANVLTF
CDR3nt: TGTGCCGTTGGATCCTCTGGGGCCAACGTCCTGACTTTC

v_gene: TRBV20-1
d_gene: .
j_gene: TRBJ1-1
abundance: many
CDR3aa: CSAWASPSNTEAFF
CDR3nt: TGCAGTGCTTGGGCCAGTCCTTCGAACACTGAAGCTTTCTTT

v_gene: TRBV24-1
d_gene: .
j_gene: TRBJ2-1
abundance: many
CDR3aa: CATSDLDSSSYNEQFF
CDR3nt: TGTGCCACCAGTGATTTGGACTCGAGCTCCTACAATGAGCAGTTCTTC

v_gene: TRBV3-1
d_gene: TRBD2
j_gene: TRBJ2-3
abundance: many
CDR3aa: CASSKKRESTDTQYF
CDR3nt: TGTGCCAGCAGCAAGAAGCGGGAGAGCACAGATACGCAGTATTTT

v_gene: TRBV7-2
d_gene: .
j_gene: TRBJ2-1
abundance: few
CDR3aa: CASSFPSEQFF
CDR3nt: TGTGCCAGCAGCTTTCCCTCAGAGCAGTTCTTC

v_gene: TRBV5-1
d_gene: TRBD2
j_gene: TRBJ2-1
abundance: many
CDR3aa: CASSLDASGRALNEQFF
CDR3nt: TGCGCCAGCAGCTTGGACGCTAGCGGGAGGGCCCTAAATGAGCAGTTCTTC

v_gene: TRBV6-4
d_gene: .
j_gene: TRBJ2-2
abundance: many
CDR3aa: CASSDSPTGELFF
CDR3nt: TGTGCCAGCAGTGACTCCCCCACCGGGGAGCTGTTTTTT

v_gene: TRBV6-1
d_gene: .
j_gene: TRBJ1-1
abundance: many
CDR3aa: CASSDWMRDTEAFF
CDR3nt: TGTGCCAGCAGTGATTGGATGAGGGACACTGAAGCTTTCTTT

v_gene: TRBV2
d_gene: .
j_gene: TRBJ2-5
abundance: many
CDR3aa: CASTTNTRTQYF
CDR3nt: TGTGCCAGCACCACAAACACGCGGACCCAGTACTTC

v_gene: TRBV18
d_gene: .
j_gene: TRBJ2-6
abundance: .
CDR3aa: CASSPPGQILVSGANVLTF
CDR3nt: TGTGCCAGCTCACCCCCCGGTCAAATACTAGTGTCTGGGGCCAACGTCCTGACTTTC

v_gene: TRBV20-1
d_gene: .
j_gene: TRBJ2-1
abundance: many
CDR3aa: CSASGPMTGLYEQFF
CDR3nt: TGCAGTGCTAGTGGGCCTATGACAGGTCTCTATGAGCAGTTCTTC

v_gene: TRBV5-1
d_gene: TRBD1
j_gene: TRBJ1-1
abundance: many
CDR3aa: CASSSSRQGGTEAFF
CDR3nt: TGCGCCAGCAGCAGCAGCAGACAGGGTGGAACTGAAGCTTTCTTT

v_gene: TRBV7-9
d_gene: TRBD2
j_gene: TRBJ2-7
abundance: .
CDR3aa: CASSITGTSGMREQYF
CDR3nt: TGTGCCAGCAGCATAACCGGGACTAGCGGTATGCGGGAGCAGTACTTC

v_gene: TRBV5-1
d_gene: .
j_gene: TRBJ2-6
abundance: few
CDR3aa: CASNSRQDVAGANVLTF
CDR3nt: TGCGCCAGCAACTCCAGGCAGGACGTTGCTGGGGCCAACGTCCTGACTTTC

v_gene: TRBV9
d_gene: TRBD2
j_gene: TRBJ2-5
abundance: many
CDR3aa: CASTPGLAGFQTQYF
CDR3nt: TGTGCCAGCACCCCGGGTCTAGCGGGTTTTCAGACCCAGTACTTC

v_gene: TRBV18
d_gene: .
j_gene: TRBJ2-3
abundance: few
CDR3aa: CASSPRGDLPPTDTQYF
CDR3nt: TGTGCCAGCTCACCCCGGGGAGACCTACCACCCACAGATACGCAGTATTTT

v_gene: TRBV28
d_gene: TRBD1
j_gene: TRBJ2-7
abundance: many
CDR3aa: CASSPGGTGDYEQYF
CDR3nt: TGTGCCAGCAGTCCCGGCGGGACAGGGGACTACGAGCAGTACTTC

v_gene: TRBV6-2/TRBV6-3
d_gene: TRBD2
j_gene: TRBJ2-3
abundance: many
CDR3aa: CASNGRPKLAGVRTDTQYF
CDR3nt: TGTGCCAGCAACGGAAGGCCTAAACTAGCGGGAGTGAGGACAGATACGCAGTATTTT

v_gene: TRBV28
d_gene: .
j_gene: TRBJ2-1
abundance: many
CDR3aa: CASSQTPNIQFF
CDR3nt: TGTGCCAGCAGCCAAACCCCGAACATCCAGTTCTTC

v_gene: TRBV5-1
d_gene: TRBD1
j_gene: TRBJ2-2
abundance: many
CDR3aa: CASGFRTGQLLNTGELFF
CDR3nt: TGCGCCAGCGGATTCCGGACAGGCCAGCTCTTAAACACCGGGGAGCTGTTTTTT

v_gene: TRBV12-3/TRBV12-4
d_gene: TRBD2
j_gene: TRBJ2-7
abundance: many
CDR3aa: CASSLRRERAHEQYF
CDR3nt: TGTGCCAGCAGTTTGAGGCGGGAGAGGGCCCACGAGCAGTACTTC

v_gene: TRBV30
d_gene: TRBD1
j_gene: TRBJ2-3
abundance: .
CDR3aa: CAWGQGSTDTQYF
CDR3nt: TGTGCCTGGGGACAGGGTAGCACAGATACGCAGTATTTT

v_gene: TRBV5-1
d_gene: .
j_gene: TRBJ2-1
abundance: many
CDR3aa: CASSLVGSYNEQFF
CDR3nt: TGCGCCAGCAGCTTGGTAGGAAGTTACAATGAGCAGTTCTTC

v_gene: TRBV6-5
d_gene: TRBD2
j_gene: TRBJ2-3
abundance: many
CDR3aa: CASSSKTSGSTDTQYF
CDR3nt: TGTGCCAGCAGTTCAAAGACTAGCGGTAGCACAGATACGCAGTATTTT

v_gene: TRBV20-1
d_gene: TRBD2
j_gene: TRBJ2-1
abundance: many
CDR3aa: CSAIAGTSRDNEQFF
CDR3nt: TGCAGTGCTATCGCCGGGACTAGCAGAGACAATGAGCAGTTCTTC

v_gene: TRBV6-1
d_gene: .
j_gene: TRBJ1-1
abundance: many
CDR3aa: CASGRVGVGTEAFF
CDR3nt: TGTGCCAGCGGTCGCGTTGGGGTTGGCACTGAAGCTTTCTTT

v_gene: TRBV27
d_gene: .
j_gene: TRBJ2-5
abundance: many
CDR3aa: CASSEKSRETQYF
CDR3nt: TGTGCCAGCAGCGAAAAATCCCGGGAGACCCAGTACTTC

v_gene: TRBV5-1
d_gene: TRBD2
j_gene: TRBJ2-3
abundance: many
CDR3aa: CASSFIAGGGADTQYF
CDR3nt: TGCGCCAGCAGCTTCATAGCGGGAGGTGGCGCAGATACGCAGTATTTT

v_gene: TRBV30
d_gene: TRBD1
j_gene: TRBJ1-1
abundance: many
CDR3aa: CAWSVPGQKNTEAFF
CDR3nt: TGTGCCTGGAGTGTACCGGGACAGAAGAACACTGAAGCTTTCTTT

v_gene: TRBV25-1
d_gene: TRBD2
j_gene: TRBJ2-2
abundance: many
CDR3aa: CASSRQAGVKAGELFF
CDR3nt: TGTGCCAGCAGTAGACAAGCGGGAGTTAAAGCCGGGGAGCTGTTTTTT

v_gene: TRBV15
d_gene: .
j_gene: TRBJ2-2
abundance: many
CDR3aa: CATASLSELFF
CDR3nt: TGTGCCACCGCCTCGCTTAGCGAGCTGTTTTTT

v_gene: TRBV10-2
d_gene: TRBD2
j_gene: TRBJ2-1
abundance: many
CDR3aa: CASSIAGGPSEQFF
CDR3nt: TGCGCCAGCAGTATAGCGGGAGGGCCGAGTGAGCAGTTCTTC

v_gene: TRBV5-1
d_gene: .
j_gene: TRBJ2-5
abundance: many
CDR3aa: CASSFRRQETQYF
CDR3nt: TGCGCCAGCAGCTTTCGGAGGCAAGAGACCCAGTACTTC

v_gene: TRBV7-7
d_gene: .
j_gene: TRBJ2-1
abundance: .
CDR3aa: CASSFSSGLSYNEQFF
CDR3nt: TGTGCTAGCAGCTTTAGTAGCGGTCTCTCCTACAATGAGCAGTTCTTC

v_gene: TRBV10-1
d_gene: .
j_gene: TRBJ2-2
abundance: many
CDR3aa: CASSEGGWDTGELFF
CDR3nt: TGCGCCAGCAGTGAAGGAGGTTGGGACACCGGGGAGCTGTTTTTT

v_gene: TRBV29-1
d_gene: .
j_gene: TRBJ1-1
abundance: .
CDR3aa: CSPQRLNTEAFF
CDR3nt: TGCAGCCCACAACGATTAAACACTGAAGCTTTCTTT

v_gene: TRBV5-1
d_gene: .
j_gene: TRBJ1-4
abundance: few
CDR3aa: CASSQLGWEEKLFF
CDR3nt: TGCGCCAGCAGTCAATTAGGCTGGGAGGAAAAACTGTTTTTT

v_gene: TRBV5-1
d_gene: .
j_gene: TRBJ1-1
abundance: many
CDR3aa: CASSVGLMNTEAFF
CDR3nt: TGCGCCAGCAGCGTGGGCCTCATGAACACTGAAGCTTTCTTT

v_gene: TRBV15
d_gene: .
j_gene: TRBJ2-3
abundance: few
CDR3aa: CATRQIAENTDTQYF
CDR3nt: TGTGCCACCCGACAAATAGCGGAAAACACAGATACGCAGTATTTT

v_gene: TRBV6-1
d_gene: .
j_gene: TRBJ1-1
abundance: many
CDR3aa: CASTLPGTEAFF
CDR3nt: TGTGCCAGCACGCTCCCGGGGACTGAAGCTTTCTTT

v_gene: TRBV20-1
d_gene: TRBD1
j_gene: TRBJ2-3
abundance: many
CDR3aa: CSARSGQGSDTQYF
CDR3nt: TGCAGTGCTAGATCGGGACAGGGTTCAGATACGCAGTATTTT

v_gene: TRBV12-3/TRBV12-4
d_gene: TRBD2
j_gene: TRBJ2-2
abundance: many
CDR3aa: CASSFSRETSVGELFF
CDR3nt: TGTGCCAGCAGTTTTTCGCGGGAGACTAGCGTCGGGGAGCTGTTTTTT

v_gene: TRBV12-3/TRBV12-4
d_gene: .
j_gene: TRBJ2-7
abundance: many
CDR3aa: CASSFDTTYEQYF
CDR3nt: TGTGCCAGCAGCTTTGACACCACCTACGAGCAGTACTTC

v_gene: TRBV7-8
d_gene: .
j_gene: TRBJ2-3
abundance: few
CDR3aa: CASSHSRTRLSTDTQYF
CDR3nt: TGTGCCAGCAGCCACAGCCGCACTCGGTTGAGCACAGATACGCAGTATTTT

v_gene: TRBV29-1
d_gene: TRBD1
j_gene: TRBJ2-7
abundance: many
CDR3aa: CSVLQGALYEQYF
CDR3nt: TGCAGCGTGCTACAGGGGGCTCTGTACGAGCAGTACTTC